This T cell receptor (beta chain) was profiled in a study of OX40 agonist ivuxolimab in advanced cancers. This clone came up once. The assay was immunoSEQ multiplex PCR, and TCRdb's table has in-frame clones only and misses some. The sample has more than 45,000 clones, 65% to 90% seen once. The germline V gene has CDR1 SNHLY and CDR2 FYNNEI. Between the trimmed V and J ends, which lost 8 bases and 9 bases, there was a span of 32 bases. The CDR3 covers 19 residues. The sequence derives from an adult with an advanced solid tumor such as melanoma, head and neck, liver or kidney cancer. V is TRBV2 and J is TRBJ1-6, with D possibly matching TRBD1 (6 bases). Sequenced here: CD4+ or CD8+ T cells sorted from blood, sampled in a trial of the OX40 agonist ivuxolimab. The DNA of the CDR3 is TGTGCCAGCCGCGTTCGTCCCAAAATACAGGGTAAAGAGAGTTCACCCCTCCACTTT. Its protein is CASRVRPKIQGKESSPLHF.